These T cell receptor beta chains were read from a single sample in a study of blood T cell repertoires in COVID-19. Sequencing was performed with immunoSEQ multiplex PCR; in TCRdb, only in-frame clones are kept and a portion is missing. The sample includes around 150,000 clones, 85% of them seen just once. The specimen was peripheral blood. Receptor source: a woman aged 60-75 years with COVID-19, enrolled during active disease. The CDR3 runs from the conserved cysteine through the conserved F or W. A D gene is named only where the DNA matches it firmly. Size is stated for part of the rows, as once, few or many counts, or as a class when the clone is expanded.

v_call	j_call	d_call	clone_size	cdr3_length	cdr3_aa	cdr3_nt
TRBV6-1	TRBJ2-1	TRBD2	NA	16	CASSAQGLAGLNEQFF	TGTGCCAGCAGTGCTCAGGGACTAGCGGGACTTAATGAGCAGTTCTTC
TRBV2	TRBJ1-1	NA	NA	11	CASSGGAEAFF	TGTGCCAGCAGCGGGGGGGCTGAAGCTTTCTTT
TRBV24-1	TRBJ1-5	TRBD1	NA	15	CATSERGLPDQPQHF	TGTGCCACCAGTGAAAGGGGGCTACCAGATCAGCCCCAGCATTTT
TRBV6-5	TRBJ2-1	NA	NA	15	CASSSVGIGTYEQFF	TGTGCCAGCAGCTCTGTGGGGATAGGGACTTATGAGCAGTTCTTC
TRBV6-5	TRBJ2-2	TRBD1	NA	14	CASIRQGAAGELFF	TGTGCCAGCATCCGACAGGGGGCCGCCGGGGAGCTGTTTTTT
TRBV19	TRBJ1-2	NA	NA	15	CASSIVEGGNYGYTF	TGTGCCAGTAGTATTGTAGAGGGTGGCAACTATGGCTACACCTTC
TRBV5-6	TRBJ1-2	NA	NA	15	CASSLSQVMYYGYTF	TGTGCCAGCAGCTTGAGTCAGGTTATGTACTATGGCTACACCTTC
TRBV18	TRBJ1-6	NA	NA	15	CASSDRQSTNSPLHF	TGTGCCAGCTCAGATAGACAGAGCACTAATTCACCCCTCCACTTT
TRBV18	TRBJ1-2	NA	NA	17	CASSVQGPWTVEEGYTF	TGTGCCAGCTCGGTACAAGGGCCCTGGACAGTGGAGGAAGGCTACACCTTC
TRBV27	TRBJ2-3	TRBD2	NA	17	CASSSRLAGGLTDTQYF	TGTGCCAGCAGTTCGAGACTAGCGGGAGGGCTCACAGATACGCAGTATTTT
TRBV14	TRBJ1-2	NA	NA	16	CASSHQDRLRSGGYTF	TGTGCCAGCAGCCACCAGGACAGATTGCGCAGCGGTGGCTACACCTTC
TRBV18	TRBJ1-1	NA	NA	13	CASSPGGVTEAFF	TGTGCCAGCTCACCGGGGGGTGTCACTGAAGCTTTCTTT
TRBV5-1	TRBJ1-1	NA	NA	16	CASSPGQNNANTEAFF	TGCGCCAGCAGCCCCGGACAGAACAATGCTAACACTGAAGCTTTCTTT
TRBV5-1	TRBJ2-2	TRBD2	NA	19	CASNALPLAGGPNTGELFF	TGCGCCAGCAACGCCCTCCCTCTAGCGGGAGGGCCGAACACCGGGGAGCTGTTTTTT
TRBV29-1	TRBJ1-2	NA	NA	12	CSVPGINYGYTF	TGCAGCGTGCCCGGGATTAACTATGGCTACACCTTC
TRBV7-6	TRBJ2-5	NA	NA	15	CASSLGGAVQETQYF	TGTGCCAGCAGCTTGGGTGGAGCGGTTCAAGAGACCCAGTACTTC
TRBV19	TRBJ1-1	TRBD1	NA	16	CASSKGTGIGNTEAFF	TGTGCCAGTAGTAAGGGGACAGGGATAGGGAACACTGAAGCTTTCTTT
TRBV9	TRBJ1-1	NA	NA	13	CASSVVSNLGAFF	TGTGCCAGCAGCGTAGTCTCCAATCTCGGGGCTTTCTTT
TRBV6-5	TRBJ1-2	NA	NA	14	CASSFGIENYGYTF	TGTGCCAGCAGTTTCGGGATAGAGAACTATGGCTACACCTTC
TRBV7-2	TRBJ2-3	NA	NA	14	CASSLSGGADTQYF	TGTGCCAGCAGCCTTAGTGGCGGGGCAGATACGCAGTATTTT
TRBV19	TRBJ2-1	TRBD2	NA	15	CASSPTSGTYNEQFF	TGTGCCAGTAGCCCGACTAGCGGTACCTACAATGAGCAGTTCTTC
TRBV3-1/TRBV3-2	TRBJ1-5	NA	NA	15	CASSQGLDSLQPQHF	TGTGCCAGCAGCCAAGGGCTCGACAGCCTTCAGCCCCAGCATTTT
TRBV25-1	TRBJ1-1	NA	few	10	CASKEGRVFF	TGTGCCAGCAAGGAGGGTAGGGTGTTCTTT
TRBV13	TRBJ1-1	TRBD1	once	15	CASRGDRGKVTEAFF	TGTGCCAGCAGGGGGGACAGGGGGAAGGTAACTGAAGCTTTCTTT
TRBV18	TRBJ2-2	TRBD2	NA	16	CASSPEAGGRTGELFF	TGTGCCAGCTCACCAGAGGCGGGAGGGCGCACCGGGGAGCTGTTTTTT
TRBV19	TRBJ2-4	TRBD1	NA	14	CASRGTGQKNIQYF	TGTGCCAGTAGGGGGACAGGCCAAAAAAACATTCAGTACTTC
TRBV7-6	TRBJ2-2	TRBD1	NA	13	CASRNRGTGELFF	TGTGCCAGCAGGAACAGGGGCACCGGGGAGCTGTTTTTT
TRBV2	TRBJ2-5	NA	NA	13	CASSGGLQETQYF	TGTGCCAGCAGTGGAGGGCTCCAAGAGACCCAGTACTTC
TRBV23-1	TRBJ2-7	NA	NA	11	CASSQSLRKYF	TGCGCCAGCAGTCAATCGCTCAGAAAGTACTTC
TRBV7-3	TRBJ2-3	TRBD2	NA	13	CASSTGGVGPQYF	TGTGCCAGCAGCACCGGGGGGGTTGGGCCGCAGTATTTT
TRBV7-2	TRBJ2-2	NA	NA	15	CASSLRTESTGELFF	TGTGCCAGCAGCTTAAGGACAGAGAGCACCGGGGAGCTGTTTTTT
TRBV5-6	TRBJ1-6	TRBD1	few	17	CASSLATGVSYNSPLHF	TGTGCCAGCAGCTTGGCCACAGGGGTCTCCTATAATTCACCCCTCCACTTT
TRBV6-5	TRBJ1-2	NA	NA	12	CASSFSDYGYTF	TGTGCCAGCAGTTTTAGTGACTATGGCTACACCTTC
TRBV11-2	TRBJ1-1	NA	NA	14	CASSFGTGIREAFF	TGTGCCAGCAGCTTCGGTACAGGGATAAGGGAAGCTTTCTTT